This TCR beta chain was obtained from a study of control samples from healthy donors and cancer patients (dated by TCRdb to the early 2020s). As regards this clone: No cognate antigen has been identified for it. Base-call qualities are not available, and no considerably larger clone is one nucleotide away.

CDR1 and CDR2 (KGHSH, LQKENI) derive from the germline V gene. Cut back by 5 bases and 10 bases, the V and J ends lie 12 bases apart. Taken from cysteine to phenylalanine, the CDR3 has 12 residues. The entry retains the CDR3 DNA only, 36 bases that are in frame from base 1. The method behind the library was the immunoSEQ multiplex PCR assay. TCRdb provides this immuneACCESS table in a form limited to in-frame rearrangements. Some clones are lacking; in checked studies, under half of them reflect an unresolved V gene, and why the rest are absent is not known. Recorded for this sample are approximately 100,000 clones; approximately 84% of them occurred a single time. The top ten clones comprise about 35% of the sample.

The specimen was PBMCs. This chain joins TRBV18 to TRBJ2-1; TRBD1 might be the D gene, on 5 matching bases. The receptor comes from a man between 70 and 80 years old with lung cancer. The CDR3 reads CASSSSRGEQFF. DNA sequence: TGTGCCAGCTCATCCTCTAGGGGAGAGCAGTTCTTC.